The 20 T cell receptor beta chains below come from one sample, sequenced in a study of T cell responses to AZD1222 COVID-19 vaccine. This table comes from immunoSEQ multiplex PCR, and its TCRdb copy is limited to in-frame clones, with some not included. Among 65,000 to 75,000 clones listed, over 60% were seen once. The sample was peripheral blood, taken 28 days after the second AZD1222 dose. The receptors were sampled from an adult who received the AZD1222 COVID-19 vaccine.

The gene calls are TRBV3-1 (or the pseudogene TRBV3-2) and TRBJ2-7; 13 bases are shared with TRBD2. Losses at the gene ends were 4 bases for V and 2 bases for J; bases not matched to a gene: 8. This CDR3 is built from 17 residues. CDR1 and CDR2 from the germline V gene are LGHDT and YNNKEL (reference sequence). The CDR3 DNA follows: TGTGCCAGCAGCCCTGGGACTAGCGGGAATACTCCCTACGAGCAGTACTTC. This codes for CASSPGTSGNTPYEQYF.

The V gene is TRBV7-9, the J gene TRBJ1-2; weak D call: TRBD1 (5 bases). Germline CDR1 is SEHNR and CDR2 is FQNEAQ (reference sequence). The CDR3 has 13 amino acids. The ends were cut back, 3 bases at V and 4 bases at J, with 9 bases in the middle. This chain's CDR3 is CASSLGQGYGYTF. CDR3 in DNA: TGTGCCAGCAGCTTGGGGCAGGGCTATGGCTACACCTTC.

This chain links TRBV6-5 with TRBJ2-7, with 9 nucleotides matching TRBD1. Trimming cost V 0 bases and J 3 bases; bases outside gene matches: 3. There are 15 residues in the CDR3. Germline CDR1 reads MNHEY; CDR2 reads SVGAGI. DNA of the CDR3: TGTGCCAGCAGTTACTCGAAGGGACAGGGCTACGAGCAGTACTTC. Encoded protein: CASSYSKGQGYEQYF.

This sequence joins TRBV19 and TRBJ2-2; tentatively, D is TRBD1 (6 bases). The V and J ends lost 7 bases and 4 bases respectively, with 19 bases between them. The germline CDR1 and CDR2 sequences are LNHDA and SQIVND (reference sequence). This CDR3 region has 16 residues. The CDR3 DNA reads TGTGCCAGTATCAGCGGAAAGGGGGTCGGCACCGGGGAGCTGTTTTTT. Encoded protein: CASISGKGVGTGELFF.

V and J are TRBV2 and TRBJ2-7; 11 bases are a match to TRBD2. Germline V CDR1 and CDR2: SNHLY, FYNNEI. V was clipped by 6 bases and J by 3 bases; unmatched bases: 1. The length of the CDR3 is 13 residues. The CDR3 bases are TGTGCCAGCAGAGGACTAGCGGGCTACGAGCAGTACTTC. Its translation: CASRGLAGYEQYF.

The chain has TRBV7-2 and TRBJ1-1; D ambiguous. V was cut by 2 bases and J by 4 bases, with 11 bases left in between. This CDR3 region has 14 residues. Germline assignment: CDR1 SGHTA and CDR2 FQGNSA. Here the CDR3 reads CASSLRHLGTEAFF. Written as DNA, the CDR3 is TGTGCCAGCAGCTTAAGACACTTGGGCACTGAAGCTTTCTTT. Combining the CDR3 with reference TRBV7-2 and TRBJ1-1 gives the whole variable domain GAGVSQSPSNKVTEKGKDVELRCDPISGHTALYWYRQSLGQGLEFLIYFQGNSAPDKSGLPSDRFSAERTGGSVSTLTIQRTQQEDSAVYLCASSLRHLGTEAFFGQGTRLTVV.

J is TRBJ1-4 and V is TRBV5-1; 9 nucleotides align to TRBD1. V shed 4 bases and J 5 bases; nucleotides not matched to a gene: 9. Germline lookup yields CDR1 SGHRS and CDR2 YFSETQ. CDR3 length equals 16 residues. CDR3 sequence: CASSLLGTGINEKLFF. The CDR3 DNA sequence: TGCGCCAGCAGCCTTCTGGGGACAGGGATAAATGAAAAACTGTTTTTT.

This sequence joins TRBV18 and TRBJ2-2, with D tentatively TRBD1 or TRBD2 (6 bases each). The germline V gene encodes CDR1 KGHSH and CDR2 LQKENI. The CDR3 covers 17 residues. V was cut by 0 bases and J by 7 bases, with 18 bases left in between. CDR3 amino acids: CASSPPDGGGRVGELFF. The CDR3 DNA follows: TGTGCCAGCTCACCACCGGACGGGGGCGGAAGAGTCGGGGAGCTGTTTTTT.

The chain recombines TRBV10-1 with TRBJ2-7; possibly TRBD2 for D (5 bases). Trimming left V 3 bases short and J 7 bases short, with 10 bases between. The CDR3 runs to 12 residues. CDR1 is WNHNN, CDR2 SYGVQD, per germline (reference sequence). This CDR3 reads CASSELGGEQYF. The CDR3 region has the DNA TGCGCCAGCAGTGAACTCGGCGGGGAGCAGTACTTC.

The rearrangement uses TRBV18 and TRBJ1-1; D is perhaps TRBD1 (5 bases). Germline V gene lookup returns CDR1 KGHSH and CDR2 LQKENI. V dropped 5 bases and J dropped 4 bases, with 11 bases sitting between them. The CDR3 sequence is 13 residues long. The CDR3 here is CASSGGGGTEAFF. DNA of the CDR3: TGTGCCAGCTCAGGGGGGGGAGGCACTGAAGCTTTCTTT.

The J gene is TRBJ2-4, the V gene TRBV28; the D gene is possibly TRBD1 (6 bases). Germline V lookup: CDR1 MDHEN, CDR2 SYDVKM. V lost 6 bases and J 9 bases, leaving 15 bases between the germline ends. CDR3 size: 13 residues. CDR3 residues: CASSLETGTIQYF. The CDR3 DNA reads TGTGCCAGCAGCCTAGAAACAGGGACCATTCAGTACTTC.

The chain recombines TRBV7-7 with TRBJ2-5; TRBD1 aligns across 11 bases. This CDR3 contains 15 residues. V lost 5 bases and J lost 4; bases outside the gene matches: 6. Germline lookup yields CDR1 SSHAT and CDR2 FNYEAQ (reference sequence). CDR3 DNA sequence: TGTGCCAGCAGCCCGTCCGGGACAGGGGGAGAGACCCAGTACTTC. As protein: CASSPSGTGGETQYF.

This clone was counted a few times. The chain has TRBV6-5 and TRBJ1-1; 7 nucleotides agree with TRBD1. The CDR3 has 13 amino acids. The germline V gene encodes CDR1 MNHEY and CDR2 SVGAGI. V trimming: 8 bases; J trimming: 10 bases; junction bases outside the gene matches: 13. The CDR3 reads CASERSTGSIAFF. In nucleotides, the CDR3 is TGTGCCAGCGAGAGATCGACAGGGTCTATAGCTTTCTTT.

The chain uses TRBV19 and TRBJ2-2; no firm D call. This CDR3 is 17 amino acids long. The V gene lost 0 bases and the J gene lost 4 bases, with 15 bases spanning the gap. Germline CDR1 reads LNHDA; CDR2 reads SQIVND (reference sequence). The CDR3 coding sequence is TGTGCCAGTAGTATAGATTTCGGTGGCCCAGCCACCGGGGAGCTGTTTTTT. This encodes CASSIDFGGPATGELFF. Drawing the rest from reference TRBV19 and TRBJ2-2, the complete variable domain is DGGITQSPKYLFRKEGQNVTLSCEQNLNHDAMYWYRQDPGQGLRLIYYSQIVNDFQKGDIAEGYSVSREKKESFPLTVTSAQKNPTAFYLCASSIDFGGPATGELFFGEGSRLTVL.

Relative to its sample, this clone is medium-sized (0.01 to 0.1%). The genes are TRBV5-6 and TRBJ2-5; 8 bases line up with TRBD1. The CDR3 is 15 residues long. V shed 3 bases and J 3 bases; nucleotides not matched to a gene: 7. CDR1 is SGHDT and CDR2 is YYEEEE in the germline V gene. CDR3 sequence reads: CASSSTGGMEETQYF. The CDR3 DNA is TGTGCCAGCAGCTCAACAGGGGGTATGGAAGAGACCCAGTACTTC. The full variable domain, in which reference TRBV5-6 and TRBJ2-5 provide the parts outside the CDR3, is DAGVTQSPTHLIKTRGQQVTLRCSPKSGHDTVSWYQQALGQGPQFIFQYYEEEERQRGNFPDRFSGHQFPNYSSELNVNALLLGDSALYLCASSSTGGMEETQYFGPGTRLLVL.

The chain has TRBV7-2 and TRBJ1-1; no definite D call. The CDR3 extends over 13 amino acids. Germline V gives CDR1 SGHTA, CDR2 FQGNSA. V shed 1 base and J shed 1 base, with 4 bases lying between them. CDR3 sequence (DNA): TGTGCCAGCAGCTTAGATCGGAACACTGAAGCTTTCTTT. This codes for CASSLDRNTEAFF.

This rearrangement joins TRBV7-6 to TRBJ2-2; 14 bases align to TRBD2. With V trimmed by 5 bases and J by 7 bases, 6 bases remained unmatched. The CDR3 has 16 residues. CDR1 SGHVS and CDR2 FNYEAQ come from the germline V gene. DNA of the CDR3: TGTGCCAGCAGCCAAGGGACTAGCGGGAGTCACGGGGAGCTGTTTTTT. This encodes CASSQGTSGSHGELFF.

This chain links TRBV5-1 with TRBJ2-5; TRBD2 aligns across 8 bases. The CDR3 consists of 14 residues. Germline CDR1 is SGHRS and CDR2 is YFSETQ. V lost 4 bases to trimming and J lost 4 bases; unmatched junction nucleotides: 6. The CDR3 loop is CASSPRTSTETQYF. CDR3 DNA: TGCGCCAGCAGCCCCAGGACTAGCACAGAGACCCAGTACTTC.

This chain uses TRBV2 with TRBJ1-1, with D unclear. This CDR3 region has 15 residues. V was cut by 4 bases and J by 0 bases, with 12 bases left in between. Per germline, CDR1 SNHLY and CDR2 FYNNEI. CDR3 loop: CASSVQEPMNTEAFF. The DNA for the CDR3 is TGTGCCAGCAGTGTCCAGGAACCTATGAACACTGAAGCTTTCTTT.

The chain carries TRBV6-5 and TRBJ2-2, with D possibly being TRBD1 or TRBD2 (6 bases each). Germline CDR1 and CDR2: MNHEY and SVGAGI. This CDR3 is built from 16 residues. Trimming stripped 2 bases from V and 4 bases from J, with 14 bases between. Here the CDR3 DNA reads TGTGCCAGCAGTTACGACCCGGGGGCCATCACCGGGGAGCTGTTTTTT. This gives the protein CASSYDPGAITGELFF.